These T cell receptor beta chains were read from a single sample in a study of cytomegalovirus exposure and HLA in healthy donors. Assay: immunoSEQ multiplex PCR; the TCRdb copy retains only in-frame clones and omits some. This sample contains just over 80,000 clones. The sequencing sample was made of PBMCs. The origin of the receptors is a woman aged 25 to 39 in good health and CMV-seronegative. The CDR3 runs from the conserved cysteine through the conserved F or W. A D gene is named only where the DNA matches it firmly.

v_gene	d_gene	j_gene	CDR3nt	CDR3aa
TRBV5-1	.	TRBJ2-7	.	CASSSSGGSSYEQYF
TRBV30	.	TRBJ1-1	TGTGCCTGGAGTGTAATGGGGGGGATGAACACTGAAGCTTTCTTT	CAWSVMGGMNTEAFF
TRBV30	TRBD2	TRBJ2-3	TGTGCCTGGTCCCCAGGGACTACAACCCACGGGGATACGCAGTATTTT	CAWSPGTTTHGDTQYF
TRBV4-1	.	TRBJ1-2	TGCGCCAGCAGCCAAGTCCGGTCCCCGAATTCAGGGTCCAACTATGGCTACACCTTC	CASSQVRSPNSGSNYGYTF
TRBV5-1	.	TRBJ2-3	TGCGCCAGCAGCGTTAATCCCCTTTTCACAGATACGCAGTATTTT	CASSVNPLFTDTQYF
TRBV4-1	TRBD2	TRBJ2-1	TGCGCCAGCAGCCACGCTACTAGCGGGGTCGACAATGAGCAGTTCTTC	CASSHATSGVDNEQFF
TRBV9	.	TRBJ2-3	TGTGCCAGCAGCGTGAGGGAGAGTCCAGATACGCAGTATTTT	CASSVRESPDTQYF
TRBV9	.	TRBJ1-1	TGTGCCAGCAGCCCCCAAATGACAGTGAACACTGAAGCTTTCTTT	CASSPQMTVNTEAFF
TRBV2	TRBD2	TRBJ2-3	TGTGCCAGCAGTGGGGGGGGTACAGCGCAGAGCACAGATACGCAGTATTTT	CASSGGGTAQSTDTQYF
TRBV19	.	TRBJ2-7	TGTGCCAGTCAGGGGAGCTCCTACGAGCAGTACTTC	CASQGSSYEQYF
TRBV30	.	TRBJ1-2	TGTGCCTGGAGTGAACCGGGGTGGTTTGGTGGCTACACCTTC	CAWSEPGWFGGYTF
TRBV7-6	.	TRBJ2-7	TGTGCCAGCAGCCCTTTAGGGGCTAGCTACGAGCAGTACTTC	CASSPLGASYEQYF
TRBV18	.	TRBJ1-6	TGTGCCAGCTCACCAGCAGGGATCGGGACAATAAATTCACCCCTCCACTTT	CASSPAGIGTINSPLHF
TRBV7-2	TRBD1	TRBJ1-2	TGTGCCAGCAGCTCAGTGGGACAGGCTTATGGCTACACCTTC	CASSSVGQAYGYTF
TRBV28	.	TRBJ2-3	TGTGCCAGCGGTAAGCTGGGAGATATGTGGACAGATACGCAGTATTTT	CASGKLGDMWTDTQYF
TRBV4-1	.	TRBJ2-5	TGCGCCAGCAGCCAAGGTCCTCAGGGGGGAGAGACCCAGTACTTC	CASSQGPQGGETQYF
TRBV6-1	TRBD1	TRBJ1-2	TGTGCCATCTCGACAGGGGCTTGGGGCTACACCTTC	CAISTGAWGYTF
TRBV4-2	TRBD2	TRBJ2-7	TGTGCCAGCAGCCCAACTAGCGGGGGGGTGCTCGAGCAGTACTTC	CASSPTSGGVLEQYF
TRBV19	.	TRBJ2-1	TGTGCCAGTACACAGACCTTAGACTACAATGAGCAGTTCTTC	CASTQTLDYNEQFF
TRBV30	TRBD1	TRBJ2-7	TGTGCCTGGGGACAGGGGTGGTACGAGCAGTACTTC	CAWGQGWYEQYF
TRBV12-5	.	TRBJ2-7	TGTGCTAGTGGTTTTGGCGGCGAGCAGTACTTC	CASGFGGEQYF
TRBV30	.	TRBJ2-3	TGTGCCTGGAGTGTGGGAGCGCGCTCCACAGATACGCAGTATTTT	CAWSVGARSTDTQYF
TRBV10-3	TRBD1	TRBJ2-7	TGTGCCATCAACGATGGACAGGGGCCAACCTACGAGCAGTACTTC	CAINDGQGPTYEQYF
TRBV7-9	.	TRBJ2-1	TGTGCCAGCAGCCAGACTGAGCCTACCTACAATGAGCAGTTCTTC	CASSQTEPTYNEQFF
TRBV27	TRBD1	TRBJ1-1	TGTGCCAGCAGTTTCCTCGGACAGGGGAGCATGGTCTTT	CASSFLGQGSMVF
TRBV15	TRBD1	TRBJ1-2	TGTGCCACCAGCAGAGGGGGACCACAGGGGGCGGCAGGCTATGGCTACACCTTC	CATSRGGPQGAAGYGYTF
TRBV30	TRBD1	TRBJ1-5	TGTGCCTGGAGTGTACAGGGGCCGGGTCAGCCCCAGCATTTT	CAWSVQGPGQPQHF
TRBV20-1	.	TRBJ1-2	TGCAGTGCAACAGGGACGGGTGGCTACACCTTC	CSATGTGGYTF
TRBV5-8	.	TRBJ1-1	TGTGCCAGCAGCTTTAGGACTGGGAGGAACACTGAAGCTTTCTTT	CASSFRTGRNTEAFF
TRBV7-9	.	TRBJ2-7	TGTGCCAGCAGCTTTCAACAACTAAACACCGAGCAGTACTTC	CASSFQQLNTEQYF
TRBV6-4	.	TRBJ2-7	TGTGCCAGCGCCTTCTGGCCCTACGAGCAGTACTTC	CASAFWPYEQYF
TRBV6-1	.	TRBJ2-1	TGTGCCAGCAGTGATTGGACGGGGAATGAGCAGTTCTTC	CASSDWTGNEQFF
TRBV13	TRBD1	TRBJ1-2	TGTGCCAGCAGCACCGGGACAGGGGACTATGGCTACACCTTC	CASSTGTGDYGYTF
TRBV5-6	TRBD1	TRBJ1-2	TGTGCCAGCAGCCCGACAGGGCGAGATGGCTACACCTTC	CASSPTGRDGYTF
TRBV2	.	TRBJ2-5	TGTGCCAGCAGTTGGACAGAAGAGACCCAGTACTTC	CASSWTEETQYF
TRBV9	TRBD1	TRBJ1-4	TGTGCCAGCAGCGCCAGGGGGAATCCTAATGAAAAACTGTTTTTT	CASSARGNPNEKLFF
TRBV5-6	TRBD1	TRBJ1-2	TGTGCCAGCAGCTTGGGAGACAGGGCTAACTATGGCTACACCTTC	CASSLGDRANYGYTF
TRBV29-1	TRBD1	TRBJ1-2	TGCAGCGCCCCAACAGGGGATGGCTACACCTTC	CSAPTGDGYTF
TRBV30	.	TRBJ2-3	TGTGCCTGGAGTATGGGTTTGCGGGCACTCAGCACAGATACGCAGTATTTT	CAWSMGLRALSTDTQYF
TRBV5-1	.	TRBJ1-1	TGCGCCAGCTCGCGGGGGGAGGACACTGAAGCTTTCTTT	CASSRGEDTEAFF
TRBV5-1	.	TRBJ1-1	TGCGCCAGCCGGGCGGGGGCTGAAGCTTTCTTT	CASRAGAEAFF
TRBV10-2	.	TRBJ1-1	TGCGCCAGCAGTGGGGCAGGGGTGGGAACTGAAGCTTTCTTT	CASSGAGVGTEAFF
TRBV4-1	.	TRBJ2-7	TGCGCCAGCAGCTCCGATGCGGCCTACGAGCAGTACTTC	CASSSDAAYEQYF
TRBV6-1	.	TRBJ2-1	TGTGCCAGCGATTTCGGGAGATCCTACAATGAGCAGTTCTTC	CASDFGRSYNEQFF
TRBV11-1	TRBD1	TRBJ2-3	TGTGCCAGCAGCAAGGACAGGCAGGGGGATACGCAGTATTTT	CASSKDRQGDTQYF
TRBV2	TRBD1	TRBJ1-5	TGTGCCAGCAGTGGACAGGGTGGCGGTCAGCCCCAGCATTTT	CASSGQGGGQPQHF
TRBV6-1	.	TRBJ1-3	TGTGCCAGCAGTGAAGCGCTTCCAGGGCAGGGCTACACCATATATTTT	CASSEALPGQGYTIYF
TRBV5-4	TRBD2	TRBJ2-1	TGTGCCAGCAGCCGGCATAGCGGGGGCTCCTACAATGAGCAGTTCTTC	CASSRHSGGSYNEQFF
TRBV5-6	TRBD2	TRBJ2-7	TGTGCCAGCAGCTTGTCGGGGGGCGAGCAGTACTTC	CASSLSGGEQYF
TRBV20-1	TRBD2	TRBJ2-1	TGCAGCGGGGGGGCCGACAATGAGCAGTTCTTC	CSGGADNEQFF
TRBV27	TRBD2	TRBJ2-1	TGTGCCAGCAGTTTGGCGGGACTAGCGGGAAAGGATGAGCAGTTCTTC	CASSLAGLAGKDEQFF